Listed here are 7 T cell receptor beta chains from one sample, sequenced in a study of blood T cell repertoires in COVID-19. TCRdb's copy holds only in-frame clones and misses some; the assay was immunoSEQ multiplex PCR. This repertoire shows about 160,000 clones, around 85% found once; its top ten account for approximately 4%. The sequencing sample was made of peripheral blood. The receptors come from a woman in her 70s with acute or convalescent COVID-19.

The CDR3 DNA sequence: TGTGCCAGCAGCCCCAGGGCAGCGTATGGCTACACCTTC. Protein product: CASSPRAAYGYTF. This chain uses TRBV12-3 or TRBV12-4 with TRBJ1-2; possible D gene TRBD1, 5 bases. V was pared by 6 bases and J by 5 bases, with 13 bases between. The CDR3 is 13 residues long.

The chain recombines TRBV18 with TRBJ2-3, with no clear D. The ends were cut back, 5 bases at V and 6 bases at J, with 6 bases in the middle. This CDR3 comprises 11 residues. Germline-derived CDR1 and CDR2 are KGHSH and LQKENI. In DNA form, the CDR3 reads TGTGCCAGCTCAAATCGGGATACGCAGTATTTT. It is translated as CASSNRDTQYF.

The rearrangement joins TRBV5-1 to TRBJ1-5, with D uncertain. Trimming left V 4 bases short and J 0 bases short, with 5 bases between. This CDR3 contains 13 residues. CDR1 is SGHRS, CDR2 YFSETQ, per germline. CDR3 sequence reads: CASSRDSNQPQHF. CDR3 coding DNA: TGCGCCAGCAGCCGAGATAGCAATCAGCCCCAGCATTTT.

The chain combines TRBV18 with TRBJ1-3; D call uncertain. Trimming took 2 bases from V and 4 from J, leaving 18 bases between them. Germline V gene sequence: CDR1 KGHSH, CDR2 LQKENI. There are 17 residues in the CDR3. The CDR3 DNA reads TGTGCCAGCTCACCATTGGGCCAAGCCGCATCGGGAAACACCATATATTTT. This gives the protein CASSPLGQAASGNTIYF.

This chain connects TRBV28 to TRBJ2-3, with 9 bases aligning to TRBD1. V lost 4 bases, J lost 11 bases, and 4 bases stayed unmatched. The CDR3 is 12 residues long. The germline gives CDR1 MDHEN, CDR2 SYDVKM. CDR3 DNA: TGTGCCAGCAGTTCAACAGGGGGCCAGCAGTATTTT. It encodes CASSSTGGQQYF.

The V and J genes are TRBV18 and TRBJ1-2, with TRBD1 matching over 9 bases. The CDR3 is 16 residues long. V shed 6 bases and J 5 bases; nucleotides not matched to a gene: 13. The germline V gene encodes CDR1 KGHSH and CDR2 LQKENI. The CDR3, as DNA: TGTGCCAGCTCCCCCGGCGGGACAGGGACCTTTTATGGCTACACCTTC. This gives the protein CASSPGGTGTFYGYTF.

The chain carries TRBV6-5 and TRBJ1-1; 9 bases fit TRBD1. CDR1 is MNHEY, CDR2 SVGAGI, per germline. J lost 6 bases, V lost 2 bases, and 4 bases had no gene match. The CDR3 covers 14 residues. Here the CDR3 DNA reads TGTGCCAGCAGTTACACGGACAGGGGCGCTGAAGCTTTCTTT. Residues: CASSYTDRGAEAFF.